Reported below is one T cell receptor (beta chain). Its antigen is not identified. This sample is drawn from a study of PD-1 blockade in classical Hodgkin lymphoma. Findings of the study overall: Those starting nivolumab under 1 year post-ASCT were excluded. Baseline diversity resembling that of newly diagnosed patients was seen in complete responders. Healthy donors reportedly exceeded newly diagnosed patients in baseline TCR diversity.

Regarding time point: cycle 4 day 1 (C4D1), after five to seven weeks of nivolumab. Relapses following autologous stem cell transplantation were seen in all patients, with brentuximab vedotin exposure varying. The CDR3 is 13 amino acids. The V gene's germline CDR1 is SSHAT and CDR2 FNYEAQ (reference sequence). Trimming left V 4 bases short and J 5 bases short, with 8 bases between. Profiling relied on immunoSEQ multiplex PCR, and the TCRdb table lists in-frame clones only, not all of them. The data contain tens of thousands of clones, approximately 90% of them singletons. The sequence was collected from a human donor with classical Hodgkin lymphoma. The source was peripheral blood mononuclear cells (PBMCs), collected before the fourth cycle of nivolumab. V is TRBV7-7 and J is TRBJ2-2; no definite D call. The CDR3 DNA sequence: TGTGCCAGCAGCTCCGACGGGACCGGGGAGCTGTTTTTT. This sequence encodes CASSSDGTGELFF.